The clone carrying this T cell receptor beta chain was seen a handful of times. Its target is unknown. This sample was included in a study of spatial heterogeneity in lung cancer. Study-level information: The study consistently detected more beta-chain than alpha-chain sequences. The study's findings and limits: Whereas they appeared in blood less at follow-up, ubiquitous expanded tumor TCRs appeared there more at resection.

Time point of the sample: sample taken at primary tumor resection. From tumor, nontumor lung or frozen PBMC, whole RNA was taken unsorted for sequencing. Donors were roughly 72 untreated early-stage non-small cell lung cancer patients. TCRdb itself ran the 5' RACE reads through MiXCR, one entry per CDR3 protein. The sample contains some 17,000 distinct CDR3 sequences, around 21% of which appear only once. This sample comprised PBMCs, obtained at surgery. The clonotype comes from a female donor with early-stage non-small cell lung cancer.

The CDR3 sequence: CSVGQGIGELFF. The DNA of the CDR3 is TGCAGCGTTGGACAGGGGATCGGGGAGCTGTTTTTT. The chain recombines TRBV29-1 with TRBJ2-2; 8 bases map to TRBD1. Germline trimming cut 4 bases from V and 7 bases from J; bases unmatched to any gene: 2. This CDR3 contains 12 residues. CDR1 and CDR2 (germline): SQVTM, ANQGSEA.